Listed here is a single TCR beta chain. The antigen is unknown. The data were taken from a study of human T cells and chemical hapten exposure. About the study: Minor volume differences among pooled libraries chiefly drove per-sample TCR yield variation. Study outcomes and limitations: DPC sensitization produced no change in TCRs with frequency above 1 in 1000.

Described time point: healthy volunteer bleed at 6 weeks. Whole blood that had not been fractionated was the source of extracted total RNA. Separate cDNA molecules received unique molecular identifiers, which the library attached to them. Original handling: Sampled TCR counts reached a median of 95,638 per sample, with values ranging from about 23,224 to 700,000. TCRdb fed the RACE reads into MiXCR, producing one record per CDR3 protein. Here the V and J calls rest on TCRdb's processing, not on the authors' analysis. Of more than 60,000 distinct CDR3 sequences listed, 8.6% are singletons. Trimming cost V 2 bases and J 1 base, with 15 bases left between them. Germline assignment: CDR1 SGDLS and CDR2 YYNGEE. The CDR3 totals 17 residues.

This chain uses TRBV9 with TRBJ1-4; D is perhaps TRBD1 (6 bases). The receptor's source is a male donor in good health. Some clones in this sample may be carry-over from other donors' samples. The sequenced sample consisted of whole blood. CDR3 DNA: TGTGCCAGCAGCGTTTTTGGCGGGGGCGGAACTAATGAAAAACTGTTTTTT. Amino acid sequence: CASSVFGGGGTNEKLFF.